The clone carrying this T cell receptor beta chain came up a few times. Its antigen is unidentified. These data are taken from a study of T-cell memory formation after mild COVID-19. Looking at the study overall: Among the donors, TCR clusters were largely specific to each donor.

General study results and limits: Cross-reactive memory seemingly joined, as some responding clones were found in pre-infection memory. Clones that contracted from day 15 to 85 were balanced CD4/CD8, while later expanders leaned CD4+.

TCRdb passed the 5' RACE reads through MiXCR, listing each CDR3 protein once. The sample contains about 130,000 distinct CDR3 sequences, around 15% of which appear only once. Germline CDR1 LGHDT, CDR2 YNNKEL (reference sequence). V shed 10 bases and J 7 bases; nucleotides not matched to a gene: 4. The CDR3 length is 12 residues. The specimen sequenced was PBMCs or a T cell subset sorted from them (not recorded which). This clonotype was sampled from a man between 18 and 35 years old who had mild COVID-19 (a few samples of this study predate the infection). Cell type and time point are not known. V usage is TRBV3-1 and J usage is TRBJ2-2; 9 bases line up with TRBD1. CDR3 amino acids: CATQGAGGELFF. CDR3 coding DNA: TGTGCCACACAGGGGGCAGGCGGGGAGCTGTTTTTT.